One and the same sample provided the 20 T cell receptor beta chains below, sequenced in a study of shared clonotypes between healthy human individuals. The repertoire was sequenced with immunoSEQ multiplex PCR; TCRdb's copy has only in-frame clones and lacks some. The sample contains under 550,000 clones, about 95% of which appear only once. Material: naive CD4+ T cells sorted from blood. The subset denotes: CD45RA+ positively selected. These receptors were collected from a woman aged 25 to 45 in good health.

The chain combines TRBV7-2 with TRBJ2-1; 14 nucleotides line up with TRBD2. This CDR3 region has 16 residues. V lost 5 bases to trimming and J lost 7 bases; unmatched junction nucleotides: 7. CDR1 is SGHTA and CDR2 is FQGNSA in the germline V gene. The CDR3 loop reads CASSPATSGRGNEQFF. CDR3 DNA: TGTGCCAGCAGCCCCGCGACTAGCGGGAGGGGGAATGAGCAGTTCTTC.

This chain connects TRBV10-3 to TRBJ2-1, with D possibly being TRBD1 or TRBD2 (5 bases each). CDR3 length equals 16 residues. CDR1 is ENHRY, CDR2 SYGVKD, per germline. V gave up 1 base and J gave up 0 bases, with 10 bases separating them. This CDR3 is CAISELGVPSYNEQFF. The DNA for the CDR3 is TGTGCCATCAGTGAGTTGGGGGTCCCCTCCTACAATGAGCAGTTCTTC.

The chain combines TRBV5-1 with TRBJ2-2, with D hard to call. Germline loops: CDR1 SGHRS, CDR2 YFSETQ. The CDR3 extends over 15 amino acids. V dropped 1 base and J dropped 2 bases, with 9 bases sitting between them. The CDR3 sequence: CASSLFQDNTGELFF. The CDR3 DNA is TGCGCCAGCAGCTTGTTTCAGGACAACACCGGGGAGCTGTTTTTT.

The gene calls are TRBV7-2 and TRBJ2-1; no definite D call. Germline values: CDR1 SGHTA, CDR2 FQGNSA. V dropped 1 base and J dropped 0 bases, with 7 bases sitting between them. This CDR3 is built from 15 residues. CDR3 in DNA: TGTGCCAGCAGCTTAGACCCCAGCTCCTACAATGAGCAGTTCTTC. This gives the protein CASSLDPSSYNEQFF. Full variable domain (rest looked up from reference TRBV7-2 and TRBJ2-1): GAGVSQSPSNKVTEKGKDVELRCDPISGHTALYWYRQSLGQGLEFLIYFQGNSAPDKSGLPSDRFSAERTGGSVSTLTIQRTQQEDSAVYLCASSLDPSSYNEQFFGPGTRLTVL.

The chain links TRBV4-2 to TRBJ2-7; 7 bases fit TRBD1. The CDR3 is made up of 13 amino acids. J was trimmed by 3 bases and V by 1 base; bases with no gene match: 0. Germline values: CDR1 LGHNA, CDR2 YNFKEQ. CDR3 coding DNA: TGTGCCAGCAGCCAAGGGGACAGCTACGAGCAGTACTTC. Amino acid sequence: CASSQGDSYEQYF.

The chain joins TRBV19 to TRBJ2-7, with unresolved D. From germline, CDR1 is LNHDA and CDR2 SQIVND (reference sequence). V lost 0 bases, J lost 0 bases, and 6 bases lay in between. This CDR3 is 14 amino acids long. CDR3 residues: CASSIEPSSYEQYF. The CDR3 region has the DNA TGTGCCAGTAGTATAGAACCGAGCTCCTACGAGCAGTACTTC.

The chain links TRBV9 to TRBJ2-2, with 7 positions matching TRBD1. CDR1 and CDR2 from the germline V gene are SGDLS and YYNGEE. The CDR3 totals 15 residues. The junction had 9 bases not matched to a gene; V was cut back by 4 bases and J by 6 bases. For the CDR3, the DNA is TGTGCCAGCAGCATTAGACAGGGTGGGGCCGGGGAGCTGTTTTTT. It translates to CASSIRQGGAGELFF.

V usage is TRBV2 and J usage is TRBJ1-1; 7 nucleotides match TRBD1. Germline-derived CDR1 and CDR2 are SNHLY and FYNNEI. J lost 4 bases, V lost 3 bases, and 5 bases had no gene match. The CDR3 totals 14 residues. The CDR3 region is CASSDEGARTEAFF. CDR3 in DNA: TGTGCCAGCAGTGATGAGGGGGCGCGCACTGAAGCTTTCTTT.

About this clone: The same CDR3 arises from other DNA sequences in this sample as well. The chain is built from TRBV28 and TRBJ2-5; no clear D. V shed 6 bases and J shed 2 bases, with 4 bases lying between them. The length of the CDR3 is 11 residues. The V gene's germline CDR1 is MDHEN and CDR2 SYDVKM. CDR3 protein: CASSLQETQYF. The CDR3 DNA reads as TGTGCCAGCAGCCTACAAGAGACCCAGTACTTC.

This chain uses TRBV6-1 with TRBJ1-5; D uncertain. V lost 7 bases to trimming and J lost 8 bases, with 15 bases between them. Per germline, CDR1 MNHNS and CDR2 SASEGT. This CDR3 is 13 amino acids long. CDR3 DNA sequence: TGTGCCAGCATGGTGACGTCTAAGGAGCCCCAGCATTTT. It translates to CASMVTSKEPQHF.

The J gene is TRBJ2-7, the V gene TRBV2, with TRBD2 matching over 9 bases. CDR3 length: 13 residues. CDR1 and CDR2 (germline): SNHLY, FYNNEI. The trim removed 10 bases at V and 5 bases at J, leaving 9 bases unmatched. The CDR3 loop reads CATTKSGRNEQYF. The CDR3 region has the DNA TGTGCCACTACGAAGAGCGGGAGGAACGAGCAGTACTTC. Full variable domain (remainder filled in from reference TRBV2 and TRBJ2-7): EPEVTQTPSHQVTQMGQEVILRCVPISNHLYFYWYRQILGQKVEFLVSFYNNEISEKSEIFDDQFSVERPDGSNFTLKIRSTKLEDSAMYFCATTKSGRNEQYFGPGTRLTVT.

The CDR3 reads CASKGGLIGELFF. Written as DNA, the CDR3 is TGTGCCAGCAAAGGGGGCCTGATCGGGGAGCTGTTTTTT. The J gene is TRBJ2-2, the V gene TRBV2; the match to TRBD1 covers 7 bases. With V trimmed by 7 bases and J by 7 bases, 6 bases remained unmatched. The germline gives CDR1 SNHLY, CDR2 FYNNEI. This CDR3 contains 13 residues.

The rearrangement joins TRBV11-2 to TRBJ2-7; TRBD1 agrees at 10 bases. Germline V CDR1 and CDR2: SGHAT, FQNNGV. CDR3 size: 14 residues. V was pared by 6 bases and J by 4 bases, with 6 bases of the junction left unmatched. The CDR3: CASSRTGGEYEQYF. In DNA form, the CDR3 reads TGTGCCAGCAGTCGGACAGGGGGAGAATACGAGCAGTACTTC.

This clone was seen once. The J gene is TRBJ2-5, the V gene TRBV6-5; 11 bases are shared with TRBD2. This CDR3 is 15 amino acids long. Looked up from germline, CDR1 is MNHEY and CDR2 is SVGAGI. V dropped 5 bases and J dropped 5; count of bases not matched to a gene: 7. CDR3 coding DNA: TGTGCCAGCAGTATGAGCCTAGCGGGAGGTGAGACCCAGTACTTC. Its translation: CASSMSLAGGETQYF.

The CDR3 protein is CASSQEGREGEQFF. DNA of the CDR3: TGTGCCAGCAGCCAAGAGGGGCGGGAGGGAGAGCAGTTCTTC. This chain joins TRBV4-2 and TRBJ2-1; TRBD2 matches 9 bases. V shed 0 bases, J shed 10 bases, and the junction held 4 bases outside the gene matches. CDR3 length: 14 residues. CDR1 LGHNA and CDR2 YNFKEQ come from the germline V gene.

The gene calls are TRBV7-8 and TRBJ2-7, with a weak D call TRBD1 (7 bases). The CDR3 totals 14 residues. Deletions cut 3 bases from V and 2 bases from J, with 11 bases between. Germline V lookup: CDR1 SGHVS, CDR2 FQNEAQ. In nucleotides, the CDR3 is TGTGCCAGCAGCTTGACAGGGAGGACCTACGAGCAGTACTTC. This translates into CASSLTGRTYEQYF.

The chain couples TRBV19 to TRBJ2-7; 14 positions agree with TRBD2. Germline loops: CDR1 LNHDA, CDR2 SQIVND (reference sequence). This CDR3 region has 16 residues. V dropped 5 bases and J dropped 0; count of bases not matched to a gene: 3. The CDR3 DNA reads TGTGCCAGTAGTGGCGGGACTAGCGGGAGCTCCTACGAGCAGTACTTC. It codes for CASSGGTSGSSYEQYF.

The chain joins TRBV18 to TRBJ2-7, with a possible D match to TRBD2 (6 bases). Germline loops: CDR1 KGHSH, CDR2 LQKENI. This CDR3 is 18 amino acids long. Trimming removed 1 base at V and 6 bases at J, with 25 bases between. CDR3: CASSPRGELGSSSSEQYF. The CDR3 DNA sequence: TGTGCCAGCTCACCACGGGGGGAGCTCGGGTCTAGTTCGAGCGAGCAGTACTTC.

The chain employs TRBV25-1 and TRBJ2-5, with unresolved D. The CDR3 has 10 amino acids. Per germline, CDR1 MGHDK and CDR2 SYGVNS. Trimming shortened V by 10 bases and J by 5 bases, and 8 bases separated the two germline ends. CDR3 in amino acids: CATKIETQYF. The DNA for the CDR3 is TGTGCCACCAAGATTGAGACCCAGTACTTC.

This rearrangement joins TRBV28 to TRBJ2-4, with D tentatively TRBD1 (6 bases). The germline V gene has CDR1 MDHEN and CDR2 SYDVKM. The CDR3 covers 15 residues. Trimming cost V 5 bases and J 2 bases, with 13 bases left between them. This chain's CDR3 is CASSPPTGTKNIQYF. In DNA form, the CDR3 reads TGTGCCAGCAGTCCCCCCACAGGGACCAAAAACATTCAGTACTTC.